This TCR beta chain derives from a study of control samples from healthy donors and cancer patients. The CDR3 spans 14 residues. Unmatched junction bases numbered 14, after V lost 7 bases and J lost 7 bases. Germline V gene data show CDR1 as SGHRS and CDR2 as YFSETQ. The protocol was immunoSEQ multiplex PCR, while the TCRdb copy is restricted to in-frame clones and leaves out a portion. The sample includes roughly 100,000 clones, 70% to 90% seen only once; the top ten take around 1.3%. The genes are TRBV5-1 and TRBJ2-7; 7 bases map to TRBD2. Sequenced: blood. This clonotype was sampled from a woman aged 50 to 65 in good health. The CDR3 sequence is CASFGDGRAGEQYF. The CDR3 DNA reads TGCGCCAGCTTCGGGGACGGTCGAGCGGGAGAGCAGTACTTC.